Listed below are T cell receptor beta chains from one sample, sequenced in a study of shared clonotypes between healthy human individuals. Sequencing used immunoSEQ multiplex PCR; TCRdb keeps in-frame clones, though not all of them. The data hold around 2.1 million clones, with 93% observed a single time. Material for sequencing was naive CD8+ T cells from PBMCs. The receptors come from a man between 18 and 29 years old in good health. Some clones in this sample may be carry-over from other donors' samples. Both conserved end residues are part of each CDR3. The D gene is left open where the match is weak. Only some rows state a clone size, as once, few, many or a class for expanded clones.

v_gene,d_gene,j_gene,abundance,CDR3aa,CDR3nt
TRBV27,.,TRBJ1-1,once,CASSYYRNPTEAFF,TGTGCCAGCAGTTACTACAGGAACCCCACTGAAGCTTTCTTT
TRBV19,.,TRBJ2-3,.,CASSPFAGTTDTQYF,TGTGCCAGTAGTCCCTTCGCGGGGACCACAGATACGCAGTATTTT
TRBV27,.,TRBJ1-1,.,CASSPQPRGTEAFF,TGTGCCAGCAGCCCACAGCCGAGGGGGACTGAAGCTTTCTTT
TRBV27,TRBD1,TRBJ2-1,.,CASSLLGTVAYNEQFF,TGTGCCAGCAGTTTATTAGGGACAGTGGCTTACAATGAGCAGTTCTTC
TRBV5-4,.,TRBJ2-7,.,CATAFGWSQNEQYF,TGTGCCACTGCTTTTGGTTGGTCTCAGAACGAGCAGTACTTC
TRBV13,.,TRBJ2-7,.,CASSFGRDYEQYF,TGTGCCAGCAGCTTCGGACGGGACTACGAGCAGTACTTC
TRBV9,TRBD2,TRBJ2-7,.,CASSASSGRTYEQYF,TGTGCCAGCAGCGCATCTAGCGGGCGAACCTACGAGCAGTACTTC
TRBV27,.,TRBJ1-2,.,CASSALHMGHGYGYTF,TGTGCCAGCAGTGCCCTTCATATGGGACACGGATATGGCTACACCTTC
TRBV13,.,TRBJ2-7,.,CASSLGSGEALEQYF,TGTGCCAGCAGCTTGGGCTCGGGAGAGGCTCTTGAGCAGTACTTC
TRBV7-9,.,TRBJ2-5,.,CASSLVTVEETQYF,TGTGCCAGCAGCTTAGTTACGGTAGAAGAGACCCAGTACTTC
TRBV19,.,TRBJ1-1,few,CASTLGGNTEAFF,TGTGCCAGTACCTTGGGGGGGAACACTGAAGCTTTCTTT
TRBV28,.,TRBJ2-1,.,CASSFSAGEQFF,TGTGCCAGCAGTTTTTCTGCGGGTGAGCAGTTCTTC
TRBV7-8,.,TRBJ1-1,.,CASSPPVTNTEAFF,TGTGCCAGCAGCCCCCCGGTAACGAACACTGAAGCTTTCTTT
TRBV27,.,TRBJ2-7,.,CASSLSGSYYEQYF,TGTGCCAGCAGTTTATCTGGGAGTTACTACGAGCAGTACTTC
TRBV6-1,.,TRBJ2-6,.,CASFVSGANVLTF,TGTGCCAGCTTTGTCTCTGGGGCCAACGTCCTGACTTTC
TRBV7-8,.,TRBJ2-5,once,CASSLGIREETQYF,TGTGCCAGCAGCCTAGGGATTCGGGAAGAGACCCAGTACTTC
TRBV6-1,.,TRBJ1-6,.,CASSEHPRPSDSPLHF,TGTGCCAGCAGTGAACATCCCCGACCTAGCGATTCACCCCTCCACTTT
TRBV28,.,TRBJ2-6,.,CASSLLIGDWANVLTF,TGTGCCAGCAGTTTACTAATAGGGGACTGGGCCAACGTCCTGACTTTC
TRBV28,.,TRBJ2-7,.,CASSLESSYEQYF,TGTGCCAGCAGTTTAGAATCCTCCTACGAGCAGTACTTC
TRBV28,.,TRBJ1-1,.,CASSPRQGRGTEAFF,TGTGCCAGCAGTCCCCGGCAAGGGAGAGGCACTGAAGCTTTCTTT
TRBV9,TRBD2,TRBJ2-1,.,CASSVRTSGRWVYNEQFF,TGTGCCAGCAGCGTAAGGACTAGCGGGAGATGGGTCTACAATGAGCAGTTCTTC
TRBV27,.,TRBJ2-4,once,CASSLGPGTKNIQYF,TGTGCCAGCAGTTTAGGGCCAGGGACCAAAAACATTCAGTACTTC
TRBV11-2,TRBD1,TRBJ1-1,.,CASSTGQGIMNTEAFF,TGTGCCAGCAGCACGGGACAGGGAATTATGAACACTGAAGCTTTCTTT
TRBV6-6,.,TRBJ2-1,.,CASISGPDNEQFF,TGTGCCAGCATTTCAGGACCGGACAATGAGCAGTTCTTC
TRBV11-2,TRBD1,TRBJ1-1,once,CASSLGSHRGALAEAFF,TGTGCCAGCAGCTTAGGGAGCCACAGGGGAGCGTTGGCTGAAGCTTTCTTT
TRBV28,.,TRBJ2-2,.,CASRPREFRELFF,TGTGCCAGCAGACCCCGTGAGTTCCGGGAGCTGTTTTTT
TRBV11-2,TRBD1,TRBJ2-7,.,CASSTTGVTYGEQYF,TGTGCCAGCAGCACAACAGGGGTCACCTACGGCGAGCAGTACTTC